The 18 T cell receptor beta chains below were found in one sample sequenced in a study of T-cell reconstitution after alpha-beta-depleted transplantation in children. The TCRbeta library incorporated unique molecular identifiers. TCRdb re-analysed the PCR reads in MiXCR, keeping a single row per CDR3 protein. The profile shows 550,000 to 600,000 distinct CDR3 sequences, around 23% of them singletons. The sequencing here drew on PBMCs, mostly from graft donor cells, taken 360 days after TCRalphabeta/CD19-depleted stem cell transplant. The receptor set was obtained from a boy less than two years old who had a stem cell transplant for acute myeloid leukemia, so the T cells may come from the graft donor.

The sample holds many counts of this clonotype. In DNA, the CDR3 is TGTGCCAGCAGCTTAGATCCTCTCTATAATTCACCCCTCCACTTT. This translates into CASSLDPLYNSPLHF. The chain combines TRBV9 with TRBJ1-6; D ambiguous. The germline CDR1 and CDR2 sequences are SGDLS and YYNGEE. There are 15 residues in the CDR3. Between the trimmed V and J ends, which lost 4 bases and 3 bases, there was a span of 11 bases.

The genes are TRBV4-2 and TRBJ2-2; the D is unclear. The CDR3 sequence is 15 residues long. CDR1 is LGHNA and CDR2 is YNFKEQ in the germline V gene. Trimming took 10 bases from V and 0 from J, leaving 15 bases between them. CDR3 in DNA: TGTGCCATGGGCCCGTCCGGTACGAACACCGGGGAGCTGTTTTTT. Its translation: CAMGPSGTNTGELFF.

The gene calls are TRBV15 and TRBJ2-1, with TRBD2 as a possible D gene (5 bases). Trimming left V 5 bases short and J 6 bases short, with 20 bases between. The germline V gene encodes CDR1 LNHNV and CDR2 YYDKDF (reference sequence). CDR3 length: 16 amino acids. CDR3 bases: TGTGCCACCAGCCACGGGGTAGCATCGATCGGCAATGAGCAGTTCTTC. Translated, it gives CATSHGVASIGNEQFF.

This chain connects TRBV4-3 to TRBJ2-7; 7 bases line up with TRBD1. After removal of 1 base from V and 3 bases from J, the junction contained 15 bases not matched to a gene. Germline V gene sequence: CDR1 LGHNA, CDR2 YSLEER. This CDR3 region has 18 residues. The CDR3 is CASSQVLDRSILGYEQYF. CDR3 DNA sequence: TGCGCCAGCAGCCAAGTATTGGACAGGTCGATTCTGGGCTACGAGCAGTACTTC.

For this clonotype: The junction does not match germline at one end; this may be a read error. The rearrangement joins TRBV7-2 to TRBJ2-7; TRBD1 agrees at 10 bases. Germline CDR1 SGHTA, CDR2 FQGNSA. The CDR3 sequence is 16 residues long. CDR3 sequence reads: CASGLVGGTGEDEQYF. As DNA, the CDR3 is TGTGCCAGCGGCTTAGTAGGGGGGACAGGGGAGGACGAGCAGTACTTC.

The table lists this clonotype with many counts. This chain links TRBV5-1 with TRBJ2-1, with a weak D call TRBD2 (5 bases). The CDR3 length is 14 residues. The germline V and J ends were trimmed by 4 bases and 5 bases, with 13 bases remaining between them. The germline gives CDR1 SGHRS, CDR2 YFSETQ. The DNA for the CDR3 is TGCGCCAGCAGCCCGGGTACTAGGGACAATGAGCAGTTCTTC. This translates into CASSPGTRDNEQFF.

This clonotype has at least ten counts. The chain couples TRBV7-2 to TRBJ1-1, with D uncertain. The CDR3 is 12 amino acids. V gave up 3 bases and J gave up 3 bases, with 5 bases separating them. Germline values: CDR1 SGHTA, CDR2 FQGNSA. The chain's CDR3 is CASSFLDTEAFF. CDR3 DNA sequence: TGTGCCAGCAGCTTCTTGGACACTGAAGCTTTCTTT.

This clonotype showed up just a few times. The CDR3 reads CAISESPSGGETQYF. The CDR3 bases are TGTGCCATCAGTGAGTCACCTAGCGGGGGAGAGACCCAGTACTTC. The chain joins TRBV10-3 to TRBJ2-5, with 10 bases aligning to TRBD2. This CDR3 has 15 amino acids. Germline CDR1 is ENHRY and CDR2 is SYGVKD. Losses at the gene ends were 0 bases for V and 4 bases for J; bases not matched to a gene: 2.

Ten or more counts support this clonotype. V usage is TRBV28 and J usage is TRBJ2-3, with 7 bases identical to TRBD1. This CDR3 has 16 amino acids. The germline V gene has CDR1 MDHEN and CDR2 SYDVKM. The ends lost 3 bases at V and 7 bases at J; junction bases unmatched: 13. The CDR3 loop reads CASSFNRQGLFNTQYF. The CDR3 coding sequence is TGTGCCAGCAGTTTCAACAGACAGGGCCTATTCAATACGCAGTATTTT.

This clonotype has only a few counts. At one of its ends the junction is not consistent with the germline gene, which may arise from a read error. J is TRBJ2-7 and V is TRBV2; D ambiguous. Looked up from germline, CDR1 is SNHLY and CDR2 is FYNNEI. This CDR3 region has 9 residues. This CDR3 is CASSPQQTF. In DNA, the CDR3 is TGTGCCAGCAGTCCACAGCAGACGTTC.

This clonotype has a count of ten or more. The genes are TRBV24-1 and TRBJ2-5; 7 bases are shared with TRBD2. Germline CDR1 is KGHDR and CDR2 is SFDVKD. This CDR3 contains 19 residues. Losses at the gene ends were 3 bases for V and 1 base for J; bases not matched to a gene: 16. The CDR3 DNA is TGTGCCACCAGTGATCCTCAATTCTCCGGGGGGACCTCCCAAGAGACCCAGTACTTC. Residues: CATSDPQFSGGTSQETQYF.

The chain couples TRBV5-6 to TRBJ2-5; possibly TRBD1 or TRBD2 for D (5 bases each). Trimming removed 2 bases at V and 5 bases at J, with 13 bases between. CDR1 is SGHDT, CDR2 YYEEEE, per germline. The CDR3 runs to 14 residues. CDR3 protein: CASSLTSGRETQYF. For the CDR3, the DNA is TGTGCCAGCAGCTTAACGTCGGGGCGGGAGACCCAGTACTTC.

This clonotype was found many times. This chain links TRBV15 with TRBJ2-1, with D possibly being TRBD1 (5 bases). The length of the CDR3 is 15 residues. Germline values: CDR1 LNHNV, CDR2 YYDKDF (reference sequence). V lost 5 bases, J lost 8 bases, and 19 bases lay in between. The CDR3 region has the DNA TGTGCCACCAGCTTTAAGGGGTGGTATCAGGATGAGCAGTTCTTC. Translated: CATSFKGWYQDEQFF.

This clonotype was observed at least ten times. The chain joins TRBV25-1 to TRBJ1-6, with D perhaps TRBD1 (6 bases). Germline V gene lookup returns CDR1 MGHDK and CDR2 SYGVNS. The CDR3 spans 13 residues. V lost 6 bases to trimming and J lost 7 bases, with 10 bases between them. CDR3: CASREQGNSPLHF. As DNA, the CDR3 is TGTGCCAGCAGAGAGCAGGGGAATTCACCCCTCCACTTT.

The V call is TRBV20-1, the J call TRBJ2-2; tentatively, D is TRBD1 (6 bases). CDR1 is DFQATT and CDR2 is SNEGSKA in the germline V gene (reference sequence). This CDR3 spans 14 amino acids. V was trimmed by 3 bases and J by 5 bases, leaving 13 bases between them. CDR3 sequence reads: CSASSSGVTGELFF. Written as DNA, the CDR3 is TGCAGTGCTAGTTCGTCAGGGGTGACCGGGGAGCTGTTTTTT.

This clonotype was seen a few times. The chain recombines TRBV20-1 with TRBJ2-7; possible D gene TRBD1, 7 bases. The V end lost 2 bases, the J end lost 7 bases, and 18 bases lay between the germline ends. Germline V lookup: CDR1 DFQATT, CDR2 SNEGSKA (reference sequence). This CDR3 is built from 14 residues. CDR3 coding DNA: TGCAGTGCTAGAAGGAGGGGGCTGACCGGGGAGCAGTACGTC. Its protein product is CSARRRGLTGEQYV.

The chain has TRBV5-5 and TRBJ1-1; D not certain. The CDR3 covers 14 residues. Germline assignment: CDR1 SGHKS and CDR2 YYEKEE (reference sequence). V lost 0 bases and J 7 bases, leaving 13 bases between the germline ends. CDR3 DNA sequence: TGTGCCAGCAGCTTGGCCCAGGTAACGGGTGAAGCTTTCTTT. The encoded protein is CASSLAQVTGEAFF. The variable domain in full, completed from reference TRBV5-5 and TRBJ1-1, reads DAGVTQSPTHLIKTRGQQVTLRCSPISGHKSVSWYQQVLGQGPQFIFQYYEKEERGRGNFPDRFSARQFPNYSSELNVNALLLGDSALYLCASSLAQVTGEAFFGQGTRLTVV.

This clonotype was seen a handful of times. V and J are TRBV27 and TRBJ2-5; D gene ambiguous. V was shortened by 5 bases and J by 5 bases, with 12 bases between the two germline ends. Germline V gene data show CDR1 as MNHEY and CDR2 as SMNVEV (reference sequence). The CDR3 is 13 amino acids. CDR3 region: CASSMSLWETQYF. CDR3 nucleotides: TGTGCCAGCAGTATGTCGTTGTGGGAGACCCAGTACTTC.